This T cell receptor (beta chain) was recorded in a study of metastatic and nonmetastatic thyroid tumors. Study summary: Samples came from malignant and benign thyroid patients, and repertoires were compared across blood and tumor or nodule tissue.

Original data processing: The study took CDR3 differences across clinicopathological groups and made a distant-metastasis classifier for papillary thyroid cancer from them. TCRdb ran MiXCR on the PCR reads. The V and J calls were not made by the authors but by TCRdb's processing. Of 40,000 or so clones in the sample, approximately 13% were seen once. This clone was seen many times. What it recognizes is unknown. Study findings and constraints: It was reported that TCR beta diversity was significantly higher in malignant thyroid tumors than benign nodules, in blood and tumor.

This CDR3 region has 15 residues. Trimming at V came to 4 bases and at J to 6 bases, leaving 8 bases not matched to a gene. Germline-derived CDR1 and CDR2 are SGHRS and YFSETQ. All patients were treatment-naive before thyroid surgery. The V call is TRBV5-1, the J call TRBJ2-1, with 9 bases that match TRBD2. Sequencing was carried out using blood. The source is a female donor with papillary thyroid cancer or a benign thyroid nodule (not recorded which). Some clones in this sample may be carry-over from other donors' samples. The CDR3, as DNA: TGCGCCAGCAGCCCTTTAGCGGGAGCGACCAATGAGCAGTTCTTC. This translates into CASSPLAGATNEQFF. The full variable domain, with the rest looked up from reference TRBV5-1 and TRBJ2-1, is KAGVTQTPRYLIKTRGQQVTLSCSPISGHRSVSWYQQTPGQGLQFLFEYFSETQRNKGNFPGRFSGRQFSNSRSEMNVSTLELGDSALYLCASSPLAGATNEQFFGPGTRLTVL.